The sequence of this T cell receptor (beta chain) was determined in a study of cytomegalovirus exposure and HLA in healthy donors. Study findings and constraints: Follow-up analysis found HLA locus-dependent TCR association rates, highest for DRB1 and lowest for HLA-C.

Vbeta (60) and Jbeta (13) primers were used in the PCR. Assay: immunoSEQ multiplex PCR; the TCRdb copy retains only in-frame clones and omits some. The data contain tens of thousands of clones, around nine tenths of them seen just once; the ten biggest clones take up around 3%. Notes on this clone: No antigen is known for it.

The sample taken for sequencing was PBMCs. This clonotype was obtained from a boy younger than 18 in good health and CMV-seronegative.

This CDR3 is CASSSGQGVDSPLHF. CDR3 coding DNA: TGTGCCAGCAGCTCCGGACAGGGAGTCGATTCACCCCTCCACTTT. This chain links TRBV7-8 with TRBJ1-6; 8 bases fit TRBD1. The CDR3 runs to 15 residues. Germline loops: CDR1 SGHVS, CDR2 FQNEAQ. With 4 bases clipped from V and 8 bases from J, the junction kept 7 bases outside the gene matches. Full variable domain (outside the CDR3, taken from reference TRBV7-8 and TRBJ1-6): GAGVSQSPRYKVAKRGQDVALRCDPISGHVSLFWYQQALGQGPEFLTYFQNEAQLDKSGLPSDRFFAERPEGSVSTLKIQRTQQEDSAVYLCASSSGQGVDSPLHFGNGTRLTVT.